This T cell receptor beta chain was retrieved from a study of cytomegalovirus exposure and HLA in healthy donors. Germline lookup yields CDR1 MNHNS and CDR2 SASEGT. The CDR3 runs to 17 residues. About this clone: Its matching antigen is unknown. An end of the junction differs from the germline gene, which may be a read error.

Notes on the study in general: Some public TCRs appeared in many individuals, while most sequences were rare.

In the PCR, 60 Vbeta and 13 Jbeta primers were used. Source study methods: Later, tens of millions of unique TCR beta chains were counted in an analysis, and some 11 million of them were shared. Libraries were prepared by immunoSEQ multiplex PCR; TCRdb keeps only in-frame clonotypes and omits some of them. V, J and clone size reflect that table, while D and trimming were determined from the DNA. Of about 190,000 clones detected, 84% appear once; the ten largest clones hold around 3%. The sample consisted of PBMCs. The receptor was derived from a woman between 45 and 60 years old in good health and CMV-seropositive. This chain joins TRBV6-1 and TRBJ2-2; 11 bases fit TRBD1. The CDR3 sequence: CASSEADRGQGHRGAVF. CDR3 DNA sequence: TGTGCCAGCAGTGAAGCGGACAGGGGGCAAGGGCACCGGGGAGCTGTTTTT.